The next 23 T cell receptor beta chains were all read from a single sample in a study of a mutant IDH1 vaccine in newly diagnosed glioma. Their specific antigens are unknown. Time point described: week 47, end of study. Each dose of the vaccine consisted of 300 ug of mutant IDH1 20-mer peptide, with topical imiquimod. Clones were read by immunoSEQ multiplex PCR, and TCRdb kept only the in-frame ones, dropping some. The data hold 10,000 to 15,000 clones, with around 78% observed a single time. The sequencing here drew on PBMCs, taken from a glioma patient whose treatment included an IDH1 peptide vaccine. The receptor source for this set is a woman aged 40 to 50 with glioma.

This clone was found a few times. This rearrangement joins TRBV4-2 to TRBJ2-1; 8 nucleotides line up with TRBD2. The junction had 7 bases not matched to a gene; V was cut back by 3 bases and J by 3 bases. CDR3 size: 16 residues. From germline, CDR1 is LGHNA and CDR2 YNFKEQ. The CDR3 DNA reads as TGTGCCAGCAGCCAGGAAACTAGCGGTAGCTACAATGAGCAGTTCTTC. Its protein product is CASSQETSGSYNEQFF.

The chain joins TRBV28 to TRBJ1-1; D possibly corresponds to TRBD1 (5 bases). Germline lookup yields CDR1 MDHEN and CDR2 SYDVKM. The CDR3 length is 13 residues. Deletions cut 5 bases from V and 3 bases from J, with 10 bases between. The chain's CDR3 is CASSPGTYTEAFF. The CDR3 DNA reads TGTGCCAGCAGTCCCGGGACCTACACTGAAGCTTTCTTT.

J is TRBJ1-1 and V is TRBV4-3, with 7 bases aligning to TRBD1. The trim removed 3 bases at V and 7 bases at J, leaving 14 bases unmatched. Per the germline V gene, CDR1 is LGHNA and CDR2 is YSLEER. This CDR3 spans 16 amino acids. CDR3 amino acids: CASSQIEQGRDGEAFF. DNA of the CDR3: TGCGCCAGCAGCCAGATAGAACAGGGGCGAGACGGTGAAGCTTTCTTT.

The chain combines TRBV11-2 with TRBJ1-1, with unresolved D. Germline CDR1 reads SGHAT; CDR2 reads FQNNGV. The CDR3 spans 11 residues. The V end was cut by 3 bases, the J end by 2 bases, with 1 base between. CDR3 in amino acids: CASSFNTEAFF. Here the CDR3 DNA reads TGTGCCAGCAGCTTTAACACTGAAGCTTTCTTT.

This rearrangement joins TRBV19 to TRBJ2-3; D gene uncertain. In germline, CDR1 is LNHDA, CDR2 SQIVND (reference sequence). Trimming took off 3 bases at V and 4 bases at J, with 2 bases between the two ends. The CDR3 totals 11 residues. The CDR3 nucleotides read TGTGCCAGTAGTATTTCAGATACGCAGTATTTT. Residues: CASSISDTQYF.

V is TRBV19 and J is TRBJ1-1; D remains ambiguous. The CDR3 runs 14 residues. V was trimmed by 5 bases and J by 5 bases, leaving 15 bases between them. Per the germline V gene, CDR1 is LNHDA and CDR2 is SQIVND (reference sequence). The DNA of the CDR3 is TGTGCCAGTAGTCCCCGCGGTGGAGGGACTGAAGCTTTCTTT. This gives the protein CASSPRGGGTEAFF.

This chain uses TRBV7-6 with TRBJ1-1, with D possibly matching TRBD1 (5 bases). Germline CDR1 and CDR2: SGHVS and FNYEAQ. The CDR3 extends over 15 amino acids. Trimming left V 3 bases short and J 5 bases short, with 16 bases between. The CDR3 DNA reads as TGTGCCAGCAGCTTGGACCAGGGTCCGGGTACTGAAGCTTTCTTT. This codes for CASSLDQGPGTEAFF.

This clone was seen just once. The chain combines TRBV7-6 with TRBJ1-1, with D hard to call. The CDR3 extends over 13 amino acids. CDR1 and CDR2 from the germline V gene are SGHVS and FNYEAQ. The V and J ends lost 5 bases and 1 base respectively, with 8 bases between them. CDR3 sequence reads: CASSLSGNTEAFF. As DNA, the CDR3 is TGTGCCAGCAGCCTTAGTGGGAACACTGAAGCTTTCTTT.

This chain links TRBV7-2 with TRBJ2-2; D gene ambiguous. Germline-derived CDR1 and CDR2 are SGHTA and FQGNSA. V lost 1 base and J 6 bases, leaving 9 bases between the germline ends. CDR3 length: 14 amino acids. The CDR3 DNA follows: TGTGCCAGCAGCTTAGAGAGTGGGCCCGGGGAGCTGTTTTTT. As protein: CASSLESGPGELFF.

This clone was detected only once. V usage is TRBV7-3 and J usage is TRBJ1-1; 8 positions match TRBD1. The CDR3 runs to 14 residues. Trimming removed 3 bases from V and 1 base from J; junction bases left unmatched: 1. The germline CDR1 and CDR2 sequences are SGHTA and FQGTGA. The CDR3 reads CASSLGQANTEAFF. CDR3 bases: TGTGCCAGCAGCTTGGGACAGGCGAACACTGAAGCTTTCTTT. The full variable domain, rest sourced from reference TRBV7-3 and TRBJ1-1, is GAGVSQTPSNKVTEKGKYVELRCDPISGHTALYWYRQSLGQGPEFLIYFQGTGAADDSGLPNDRFFAVRPEGSVSTLKIQRTERGDSAVYLCASSLGQANTEAFFGQGTRLTVV.

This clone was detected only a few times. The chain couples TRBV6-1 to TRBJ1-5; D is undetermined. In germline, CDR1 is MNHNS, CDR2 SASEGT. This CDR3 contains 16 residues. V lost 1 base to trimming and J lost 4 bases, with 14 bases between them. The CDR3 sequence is CASSEGIGGENQPQHF. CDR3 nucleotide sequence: TGTGCCAGCAGTGAAGGTATCGGAGGAGAAAATCAGCCCCAGCATTTT.

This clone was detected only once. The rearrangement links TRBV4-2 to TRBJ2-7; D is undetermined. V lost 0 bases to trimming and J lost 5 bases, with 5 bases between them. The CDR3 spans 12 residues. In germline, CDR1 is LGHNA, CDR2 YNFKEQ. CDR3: CASSQERDEQYF. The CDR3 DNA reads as TGTGCCAGCAGCCAAGAACGGGACGAGCAGTACTTC.

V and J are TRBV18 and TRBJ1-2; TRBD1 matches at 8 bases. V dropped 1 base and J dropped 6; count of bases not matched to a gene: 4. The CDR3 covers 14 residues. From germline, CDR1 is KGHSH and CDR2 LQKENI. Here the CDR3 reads CASSPRGQENGYTF. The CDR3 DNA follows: TGTGCCAGCTCACCACGGGGACAGGAGAATGGCTACACCTTC.

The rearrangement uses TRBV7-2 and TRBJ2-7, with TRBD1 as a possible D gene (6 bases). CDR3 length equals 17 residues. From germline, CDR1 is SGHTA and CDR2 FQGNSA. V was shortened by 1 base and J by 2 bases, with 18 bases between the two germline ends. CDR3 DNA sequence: TGTGCCAGCAGCTTAGTCGAGACAGGCAGTCGTCCCTACGAGCAGTACTTC. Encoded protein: CASSLVETGSRPYEQYF.

CDR3 nucleotide sequence: TGTGCCAGCAGCTTAGATAGCGGGAGGGACAATGAGCAGTTCTTC. It specifies CASSLDSGRDNEQFF. The chain recombines TRBV11-3 with TRBJ2-1; 11 bases are shared with TRBD2. The CDR3 is 15 amino acids. In germline, CDR1 is SGHNT, CDR2 YENEEA. V shed 0 bases, J shed 5 bases, and the junction held 0 bases outside the gene matches.

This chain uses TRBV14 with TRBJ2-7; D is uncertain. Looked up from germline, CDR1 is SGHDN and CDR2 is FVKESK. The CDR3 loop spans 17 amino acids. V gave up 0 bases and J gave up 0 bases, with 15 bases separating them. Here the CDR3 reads CASSQDLSPGYSYEQYF. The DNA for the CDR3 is TGTGCCAGCAGCCAAGATCTGTCCCCCGGATACTCCTACGAGCAGTACTTC.

DNA of the CDR3: TGTGCCAGCATGCTACTGGGGACTAGCGGGGATACGCAGTATTTT. Residues: CASMLLGTSGDTQYF. The chain joins TRBV6-5 to TRBJ2-3; 12 bases agree with TRBD2. The germline V gene encodes CDR1 MNHEY and CDR2 SVGAGI. The CDR3 extends over 15 amino acids. With V trimmed by 7 bases and J by 6 bases, 8 bases remained unmatched.

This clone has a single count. The CDR3 DNA is TGTGCCACCAGCGTCGTAGCGGGGGCGGGGTACGAGCAGTACTTC. It translates to CATSVVAGAGYEQYF. This chain uses TRBV15 with TRBJ2-7; TRBD2 matches at 9 bases. This CDR3 region has 15 residues. After removal of 5 bases from V and 4 bases from J, the junction contained 9 bases not matched to a gene. Germline V gives CDR1 LNHNV, CDR2 YYDKDF (reference sequence).

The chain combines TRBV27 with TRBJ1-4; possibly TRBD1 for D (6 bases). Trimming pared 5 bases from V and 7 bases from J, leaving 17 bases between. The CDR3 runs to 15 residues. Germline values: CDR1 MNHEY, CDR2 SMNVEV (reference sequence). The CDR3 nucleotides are TGTGCCAGCAGTCCTCCATCTCTCAGGGGTGAAAAACTGTTTTTT. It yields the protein CASSPPSLRGEKLFF.

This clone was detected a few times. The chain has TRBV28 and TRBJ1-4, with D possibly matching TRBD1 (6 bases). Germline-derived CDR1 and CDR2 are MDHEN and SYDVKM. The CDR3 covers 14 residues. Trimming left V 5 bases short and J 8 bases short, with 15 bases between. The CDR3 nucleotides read TGTGCCAGCAGTCATAGGGGGAAAAAGGAAAAACTGTTTTTT. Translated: CASSHRGKKEKLFF.

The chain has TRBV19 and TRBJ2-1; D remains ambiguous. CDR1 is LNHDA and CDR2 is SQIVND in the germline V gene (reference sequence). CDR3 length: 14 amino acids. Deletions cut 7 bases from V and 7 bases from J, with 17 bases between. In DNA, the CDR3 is TGTGCCAGTACTGGGGTGGTCGGTTGGAATGAGCAGTTCTTC. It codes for CASTGVVGWNEQFF.

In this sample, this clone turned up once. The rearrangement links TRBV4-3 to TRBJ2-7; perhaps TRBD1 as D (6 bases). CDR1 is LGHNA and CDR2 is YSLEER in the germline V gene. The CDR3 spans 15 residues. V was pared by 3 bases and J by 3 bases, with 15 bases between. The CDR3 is CASSHRAQGVYEQYF. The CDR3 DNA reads TGCGCCAGCAGCCATAGGGCACAGGGAGTCTACGAGCAGTACTTC.

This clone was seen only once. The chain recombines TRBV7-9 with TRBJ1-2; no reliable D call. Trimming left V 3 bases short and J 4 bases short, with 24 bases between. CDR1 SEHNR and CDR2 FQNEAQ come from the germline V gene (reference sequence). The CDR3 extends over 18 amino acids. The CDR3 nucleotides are TGTGCCAGCAGCTTGGCCCTAGCCCCCACAAGGCGTAGCTATGGCTACACCTTC. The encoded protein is CASSLALAPTRRSYGYTF.